This entry describes one T cell receptor (beta chain). Its matching antigen is unknown. Nested PCRs of around 15 and 10 cycles, two in total, were run on TCRalpha and TCRbeta cDNA. TCRdb re-called the 5' RACE reads and gives one entry per CDR3 protein, without DNA. The sample has some 150,000 distinct CDR3 sequences. This CDR3 is 12 amino acids long. Germline V lookup: CDR1 LGHNA, CDR2 YSLEER. The record originates from a study of monozygotic twins with inflammatory bowel disease. Study outcomes and limitations: Among IBD patients, fewer clonotypes were shared with others than among healthy twins, especially with disease activity.

Sequences were obtained from blood. The chain combines TRBV4-3 with TRBJ2-3. The TCR was taken from a human donor with ulcerative colitis or Crohn's disease, or a healthy co-twin of an affected twin (not recorded which). The CDR3 region is CASSQIGDTQYF.